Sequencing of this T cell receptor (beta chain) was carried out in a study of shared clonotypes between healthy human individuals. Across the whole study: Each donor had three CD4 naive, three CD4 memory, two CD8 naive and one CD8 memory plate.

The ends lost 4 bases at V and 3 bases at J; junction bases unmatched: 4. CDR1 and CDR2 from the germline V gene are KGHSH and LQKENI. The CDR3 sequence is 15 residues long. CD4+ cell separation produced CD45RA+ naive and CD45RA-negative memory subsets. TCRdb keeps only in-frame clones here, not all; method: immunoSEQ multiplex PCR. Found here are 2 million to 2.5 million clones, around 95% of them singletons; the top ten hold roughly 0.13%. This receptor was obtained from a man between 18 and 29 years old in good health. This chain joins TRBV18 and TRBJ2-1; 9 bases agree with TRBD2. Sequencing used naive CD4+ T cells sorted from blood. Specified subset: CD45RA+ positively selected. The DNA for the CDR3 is TGTGCCAGCTCACTGCTAGCGGGAAGCTACAATGAGCAGTTCTTC. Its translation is CASSLLAGSYNEQFF.